The following is a TCR beta chain sequence with its context. The junction had 9 bases not matched to a gene; V was cut back by 3 bases and J by 5 bases. The CDR3 totals 15 residues. Germline lookup yields CDR1 MNHNS and CDR2 SASEGT. The source of the sample is a study of blood T cell repertoires in COVID-19. Overall study context: Samples taken during acute and convalescent COVID-19 were collected in the United States, Italy and Spain. PBMCs, B-cell-depleted T cells, or T cells provided the cDNA or gDNA that made up the material.

Source study methods: Estimation of nucleated cell counts relied on the amplification of reference gene primers. Profiling relied on immunoSEQ multiplex PCR, and the TCRdb table lists in-frame clones only, not all of them. D and trimming were read from the DNA, whereas the V and J calls and clone size are those reported in that table. The sample holds about 130,000 clones, 86% seen once. Enrollment of patients from Seattle took place during active infection, with longitudinal follow-up. Specimen: peripheral blood. This receptor was identified in a woman aged 70-85 years with COVID-19, enrolled during active disease. The chain combines TRBV6-1 with TRBJ2-5; 7 bases match TRBD2. In DNA, the CDR3 is TGTGCCAGCAGTGACCCGGGGAGGGTGCCGGAGACCCAGTACTTC. Amino acid sequence: CASSDPGRVPETQYF.